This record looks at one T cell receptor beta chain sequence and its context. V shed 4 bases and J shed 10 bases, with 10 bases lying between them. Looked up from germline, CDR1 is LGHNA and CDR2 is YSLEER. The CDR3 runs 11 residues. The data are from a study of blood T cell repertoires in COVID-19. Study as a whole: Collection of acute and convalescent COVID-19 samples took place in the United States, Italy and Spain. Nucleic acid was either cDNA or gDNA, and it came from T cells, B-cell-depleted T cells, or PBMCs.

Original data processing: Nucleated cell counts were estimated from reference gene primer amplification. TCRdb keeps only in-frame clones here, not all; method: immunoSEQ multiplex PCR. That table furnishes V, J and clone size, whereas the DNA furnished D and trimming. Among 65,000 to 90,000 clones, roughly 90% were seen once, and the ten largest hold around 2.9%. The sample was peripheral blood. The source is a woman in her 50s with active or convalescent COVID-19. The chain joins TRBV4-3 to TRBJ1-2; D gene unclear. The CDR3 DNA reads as TGCGCCAGCAGCCGAGCGGGATTCTACACCTTC. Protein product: CASSRAGFYTF.